One and the same sample provided the 5 T cell receptor beta chains below, sequenced in a study of T-cell reconstitution after alpha-beta-depleted transplantation in children. Unique molecular identifiers were incorporated into the prepared TCRbeta library. TCRdb re-called the PCR reads with MiXCR, one entry per CDR3 protein. The repertoire has just over 350,000 distinct CDR3 sequences, roughly 15% of them found once; the top ten carry roughly 4.5%. Sample: PBMCs, taken from the stem cell graft. The receptors shown here come from a human donor who donated a stem cell graft to a child with Fanconi anemia.

CDR3 in DNA: TGTGCCAGCAGTTACTCCGGGGCCTACCCTGGCTACGAGCAGTACTTC. Protein: CASSYSGAYPGYEQYF. The rearrangement uses TRBV6-5 and TRBJ2-7, with D perhaps matching TRBD1 or TRBD2 (5 bases each). This CDR3 contains 16 residues. Deletions cut 0 bases from V and 3 bases from J, with 15 bases between. Germline V lookup: CDR1 MNHEY, CDR2 SVGAGI.

The chain is built from TRBV5-1 and TRBJ2-2; the D gene could be TRBD1 or TRBD2 (5 bases each). Trimming removed 0 bases at V and 6 bases at J, with 12 bases between. The CDR3 is 15 amino acids. CDR1 is SGHRS, CDR2 YFSETQ, per germline. CDR3 residues: CASSLGVRGSGELFF. The CDR3 nucleotides read TGCGCCAGCAGCTTGGGAGTCCGGGGCTCCGGGGAGCTGTTTTTT.

The chain has TRBV7-2 and TRBJ1-1; 7 bases align to TRBD1. Per germline, CDR1 SGHTA and CDR2 FQGNSA. Trimming removed 5 bases from V and 4 bases from J; junction bases left unmatched: 4. There are 13 residues in the CDR3. CDR3 loop: CASSDRASTEAFF. The CDR3 coding sequence is TGTGCCAGCAGCGACAGGGCTAGCACTGAAGCTTTCTTT.

This clonotype was seen more than once but under ten times. The chain employs TRBV11-2 and TRBJ2-5; a weak D match, TRBD1 (5 bases). The germline CDR1 and CDR2 sequences are SGHAT and FQNNGV. Trimming took 6 bases from V and 2 from J, leaving 13 bases between them. There are 14 residues in the CDR3. In DNA, the CDR3 is TGTGCCAGCAGTTCAACAGGCTCTCAAGAGACCCAGTACTTC. It translates to CASSSTGSQETQYF.

Ten or more counts support this clonotype. V gene TRBV29-1 combines with J gene TRBJ1-2; D gene unclear. The CDR3 length is 12 residues. V was pared by 3 bases and J by 4 bases, with 9 bases between. Germline V gene lookup returns CDR1 SQVTM and CDR2 ANQGSEA. DNA of the CDR3: TGCAGCGTTGAGGTGCCCGGCTATGGCTACACCTTC. The encoded protein is CSVEVPGYGYTF.